The 16 T cell receptor beta chains reported below all come from one sample, sequenced in a study of CD8+CD57+ T cells in acquired aplastic anemia. Sequenced patients had shown CD8+CD57+ cell expansion by flow cytometry. CDR3 and TCR beta VDJ profiling relied on genomic DNA as the template. TCRdb redid the calling of the reads with MiXCR, one entry per CDR3 protein. The sample holds approximately 300,000 distinct CDR3 sequences, roughly 53% seen once. Input material: sorted CD4+, CD8+, or CD8+CD57+ T cells (not recorded which) from PBMCs. The source is a human donor with aplastic anemia.

Ten or more counts support this clonotype. The chain employs TRBV2 and TRBJ2-1, with 8 bases identical to TRBD1. This CDR3 is 15 amino acids long. V lost 4 bases to trimming and J lost 9 bases; unmatched junction nucleotides: 11. The germline CDR1 and CDR2 sequences are SNHLY and FYNNEI. The CDR3 spells CASSAGARGQGEQFF. As DNA, the CDR3 is TGTGCCAGCAGTGCCGGGGCCAGGGGGCAGGGTGAGCAGTTCTTC.

The V call is TRBV20-1, the J call TRBJ2-7; TRBD2 matches 8 bases. Trimming took 5 bases from V and 3 from J; bases not matched to a gene: 6. Per germline, CDR1 DFQATT and CDR2 SNEGSKA (reference sequence). The CDR3 has 13 residues. CDR3 coding DNA: TGCAGTGCTGTTAGCGGGGAGAACTACGAGCAGTACTTC. This translates into CSAVSGENYEQYF.

The chain combines TRBV2 with TRBJ2-7; 12 bases map to TRBD1. Germline V gives CDR1 SNHLY, CDR2 FYNNEI. Trimming removed 8 bases from V and 2 bases from J; junction bases left unmatched: 4. This CDR3 spans 14 amino acids. Written as DNA, the CDR3 is TGTGCCAGCCAACGGGACAGGGGGCCCTACGAGCAGTACTTC. It is translated as CASQRDRGPYEQYF.

V gene TRBV6-1 combines with J gene TRBJ2-1, with D possibly called TRBD1 or TRBD2 (5 bases each). Trimming removed 2 bases at V and 0 bases at J, with 8 bases between. The CDR3 has 15 amino acids. Per the germline V gene, CDR1 is MNHNS and CDR2 is SASEGT. This chain's CDR3 is CASSEIGASYNEQFF. DNA for the CDR3: TGTGCCAGCAGTGAAATCGGGGCCTCCTACAATGAGCAGTTCTTC.

Ten or more counts support this clonotype. The chain uses TRBV3-1 and TRBJ1-2; D not certain. CDR1 and CDR2 from the germline V gene are LGHDT and YNNKEL (reference sequence). V was clipped by 2 bases and J by 6 bases, with 13 bases between them. This CDR3 comprises 14 residues. CDR3 sequence: CASSQTPLPDGYTF. For the CDR3, the DNA is TGTGCCAGCAGCCAAACTCCATTACCAGATGGCTACACCTTC.

The V and J genes are TRBV20-1 and TRBJ1-3; D may be TRBD1 (6 bases). Germline values: CDR1 DFQATT, CDR2 SNEGSKA (reference sequence). The CDR3 length is 15 residues. V lost 3 bases and J lost 3, with 15 bases in between. CDR3 DNA sequence: TGCAGTGCTAGTGCCCGGGGGGCAGTTGGAAACACCATATATTTT. As protein: CSASARGAVGNTIYF.

The rearrangement joins TRBV24-1 to TRBJ2-5; 7 bases line up with TRBD2. Trimming took 3 bases from V and 0 from J; bases not matched to a gene: 15. From germline, CDR1 is KGHDR and CDR2 SFDVKD. The CDR3 is 19 residues long. The CDR3 is CATSDKSPNVAGDQETQYF. The CDR3, as DNA: TGTGCCACCAGTGATAAGAGTCCTAACGTGGCGGGAGACCAAGAGACCCAGTACTTC.

The chain couples TRBV11-1 to TRBJ2-1, with 10 bases lining up with TRBD1. V gave up 7 bases and J gave up 4 bases; unmatched junction bases: 7. The germline CDR1 and CDR2 sequences are SGHAT and FQDESV (reference sequence). CDR3 length: 15 residues. The CDR3, as DNA: TGTGCCAGCACCAAGGGACAGGGGCTTTACAATGAGCAGTTCTTC. Its translation: CASTKGQGLYNEQFF.

The chain links TRBV2 to TRBJ1-1, with D possibly matching TRBD1 (5 bases). V shed 7 bases and J shed 4 bases, with 10 bases lying between them. CDR1 SNHLY and CDR2 FYNNEI come from the germline V gene. CDR3 size: 12 residues. CDR3 sequence: CASTETVTEAFF. The CDR3 nucleotides are TGTGCCAGCACGGAGACAGTCACTGAAGCTTTCTTT. Together with reference TRBV2 and TRBJ1-1, the CDR3 gives the full variable domain: EPEVTQTPSHQVTQMGQEVILRCVPISNHLYFYWYRQILGQKVEFLVSFYNNEISEKSEIFDDQFSVERPDGSNFTLKIRSTKLEDSAMYFCASTETVTEAFFGQGTRLTVV.

The chain combines TRBV20-1 with TRBJ2-7; D might be TRBD2 (6 bases). The CDR3 is 15 residues long. V was shortened by 0 bases and J by 2 bases, with 14 bases between the two germline ends. From germline, CDR1 is DFQATT and CDR2 SNEGSKA (reference sequence). The CDR3 DNA reads TGCAGTGCTAGAGATTCCGGGACTGCTGCCTACGAGCAGTACTTC. Translated: CSARDSGTAAYEQYF.

This clonotype was seen many times. This sequence joins TRBV20-1 and TRBJ1-4, with a possible D match to TRBD1 (5 bases). The germline gives CDR1 DFQATT, CDR2 SNEGSKA (reference sequence). Trimming stripped 1 base from V and 8 bases from J, with 11 bases between. The CDR3 runs to 13 residues. For the CDR3, the DNA is TGCAGTGCTAGAGGAGGGGCTGGAGAAAAACTGTTTTTT. This gives the protein CSARGGAGEKLFF.

This clonotype showed up many times. The V call is TRBV5-1, the J call TRBJ2-7, with no clear D. The germline V gene has CDR1 SGHRS and CDR2 YFSETQ. Trimming stripped 6 bases from V and 2 bases from J, with 15 bases between. This CDR3 is built from 14 residues. CDR3 nucleotides: TGCGCCAGCAATGTTGTTGAAGAGACCTACGAGCAGTACTTC. It translates to CASNVVEETYEQYF.

The chain employs TRBV7-3 and TRBJ1-1; D is possibly TRBD1 (6 bases). Germline CDR1 and CDR2: SGHTA and FQGTGA. The V end lost 3 bases, the J end lost 5 bases, and 10 bases lay between the germline ends. There are 13 residues in the CDR3. The CDR3 coding sequence is TGTGCCAGCAGCTTTAAACAGGGTACTGAAGCTTTCTTT. Its protein product is CASSFKQGTEAFF.

This clonotype was recorded many times. The chain has TRBV20-1 and TRBJ1-2; no firm D call. Germline CDR1 DFQATT, CDR2 SNEGSKA (reference sequence). CDR3 length: 14 residues. Trimming removed 0 bases from V and 7 bases from J, with 15 bases in between. CDR3 nucleotides: TGCAGTGCTAGAGAGGTGTTATCGGCAGTTGGCTACACCTTC. This sequence encodes CSAREVLSAVGYTF.

Ten or more counts support this clonotype. This chain links TRBV11-2 with TRBJ2-5; TRBD2 matches at 11 bases. CDR3 length equals 16 residues. Looked up from germline, CDR1 is SGHAT and CDR2 is FQNNGV. Trimming at V came to 2 bases and at J to 3 bases, leaving 5 bases not matched to a gene. The CDR3 spells CASSLPSGRLKETQYF. The DNA of the CDR3 is TGTGCCAGCAGCTTACCTAGCGGGAGGCTAAAAGAGACCCAGTACTTC.

This rearrangement joins TRBV18 to TRBJ2-2; TRBD1 matches 7 bases. Per the germline V gene, CDR1 is KGHSH and CDR2 is LQKENI. The CDR3 is 14 amino acids. The ends lost 10 bases at V and 5 bases at J; junction bases unmatched: 10. CDR3 coding DNA: TGTGCCACCAGTGTTGCAGGGGGTACCGGGGAGCTGTTTTTT. Protein: CATSVAGGTGELFF.